Listed below are T cell receptor beta chains from one sample, sequenced in a study of blood T cell repertoires in COVID-19. Profiling relied on immunoSEQ multiplex PCR, and the TCRdb table lists in-frame clones only, not all of them. The table lists 200,000 to 300,000 clones, more than 80% of them singletons. The specimen was peripheral blood. The receptors shown here come from a woman aged 40 to 50 with acute or convalescent COVID-19. Both conserved end residues are trimmed from each CDR3. D genes are given only for firm matches. A row's size may be missing; if present it is once, few, many or a size class.

TRBJ1-6 TRBD1 NA TRBV15 ATSRVKTGSYNSPLH
TRBJ2-3 TRBD2 NA TRBV2 ASSGLGSGSTQY
TRBJ1-2 NA NA TRBV5-6 ASSRGTGNYGYT
TRBJ2-3 NA NA TRBV9 ASSVASPTDTQY
TRBJ2-1 TRBD2 once TRBV19 ASSIGSGGVYNEQF
TRBJ1-1 TRBD1 NA TRBV9 ASSEVQGTTEAF
TRBJ1-5 TRBD1 few TRBV6-5 ASSSVTGGNQPQH
TRBJ1-2 NA few TRBV3-1/TRBV3-2 ASSPSQGSGYT
TRBJ2-2 TRBD2 NA TRBV5-4 ASSLVGTSGGETGELF
TRBJ2-5 TRBD1 NA TRBV3-1/TRBV3-2 ASGYRGTQY
TRBJ2-3 TRBD2 few TRBV6-4 ASSGTSGGTDTQY
TRBJ1-5 TRBD1 NA TRBV7-2 ASSDWDRANQPQH